Below are 24 T cell receptor beta chains sequenced from a single sample in a study of blood T cell repertoires in COVID-19. Measured with immunoSEQ multiplex PCR; TCRdb has only the in-frame clones, and not every one. The repertoire holds roughly 100,000 clones, with around 87% as singletons. The sample was peripheral blood. The receptors were sampled from a woman aged 25 to 39 with acute or convalescent COVID-19.

This clone has only a few counts. This rearrangement joins TRBV27 to TRBJ2-7; 10 bases match TRBD2. This CDR3 is 15 amino acids long. Germline lookup yields CDR1 MNHEY and CDR2 SMNVEV (reference sequence). The ends lost 0 bases at V and 2 bases at J; junction bases unmatched: 1. This chain's CDR3 is CASSLSSGGAYEQYF. The CDR3 DNA is TGTGCCAGCAGTTTATCGAGCGGGGGGGCCTACGAGCAGTACTTC.

This clone was seen at least ten times. The chain has TRBV7-3 and TRBJ1-6, with D possibly being TRBD1 (6 bases). Germline values: CDR1 SGHTA, CDR2 FQGTGA. The CDR3 length is 15 residues. Trimming took off 0 bases at V and 8 bases at J, with 11 bases between the two ends. The CDR3 sequence: CASSLTGGSHSPLHF. The CDR3 bases are TGTGCCAGCAGCTTAACAGGGGGTTCTCATTCACCCCTCCACTTT.

This chain joins TRBV14 and TRBJ2-1, with D maybe TRBD1 (6 bases). Germline CDR1 is SGHDN and CDR2 is FVKESK. The length of the CDR3 is 15 residues. V was trimmed by 0 bases and J by 5 bases, leaving 11 bases between them. This CDR3 reads CASSQDRTVHNEQFF. The CDR3 DNA reads TGTGCCAGCAGCCAAGACAGGACAGTCCACAATGAGCAGTTCTTC.

The V gene is TRBV25-1, the J gene TRBJ2-2, with D possibly being TRBD1 (5 bases). This CDR3 spans 14 amino acids. V shed 3 bases and J shed 7 bases, with 12 bases lying between them. Per the germline V gene, CDR1 is MGHDK and CDR2 is SYGVNS. CDR3 nucleotide sequence: TGTGCCAGCAGTGAGGCAGGGTCAAGCGGGGAGCTGTTTTTT. Amino acids: CASSEAGSSGELFF.

The rearrangement joins TRBV27 to TRBJ2-7, with 11 bases that match TRBD1. The ends lost 5 bases at V and 0 bases at J; junction bases unmatched: 9. The CDR3 is made up of 17 amino acids. Germline CDR1 is MNHEY and CDR2 is SMNVEV (reference sequence). Here the CDR3 DNA reads TGTGCCAGCAGTGGGACCCTCGGACAGGGGGCCTCCTACGAGCAGTACTTC. Translated: CASSGTLGQGASYEQYF.

The chain employs TRBV28 and TRBJ2-7, with D maybe TRBD2 (6 bases). The germline V and J ends were trimmed by 3 bases and 5 bases, with 14 bases remaining between them. Germline CDR1 is MDHEN and CDR2 is SYDVKM. The CDR3 has 14 residues. The CDR3, as DNA: TGTGCCAGCAGTTTCCGCAGGGAGGTCCACGAGCAGTACTTC. This gives the protein CASSFRREVHEQYF.

V and J are TRBV4-1 and TRBJ1-5, with D possibly TRBD1 on 5 matching bases. V lost 4 bases and J 7 bases, leaving 23 bases between the germline ends. The CDR3 loop spans 17 amino acids. Germline CDR1 and CDR2: MGHRA and YSYEKL. In DNA, the CDR3 is TGCGCCAGCAGCCCCCCCGACGCAGGACATGGGATACAGCCCCAGCATTTT. It is translated as CASSPPDAGHGIQPQHF.

The rearrangement uses TRBV5-6 and TRBJ1-6; no reliable D call. V lost 3 bases, J lost 3 bases, and 13 bases lay in between. This CDR3 spans 16 amino acids. Germline assignment: CDR1 SGHDT and CDR2 YYEEEE. The CDR3 loop is CASSSTRQFYNSPLHF. DNA for the CDR3: TGTGCCAGCAGCTCCACCAGGCAGTTCTATAATTCACCCCTCCACTTT. Combining the CDR3 with reference TRBV5-6 and TRBJ1-6 gives the whole variable domain DAGVTQSPTHLIKTRGQQVTLRCSPKSGHDTVSWYQQALGQGPQFIFQYYEEEERQRGNFPDRFSGHQFPNYSSELNVNALLLGDSALYLCASSSTRQFYNSPLHFGNGTRLTVT.

The chain carries TRBV7-3 and TRBJ2-5; 7 bases fit TRBD2. The CDR3 runs 14 residues. J was trimmed by 2 bases and V by 2 bases; bases with no gene match: 2. CDR1 and CDR2 from the germline V gene are SGHTA and FQGTGA. The CDR3 bases are TGTGCCAGCAGCTTACAGGGAGGGCAAGAGACCCAGTACTTC. Translating it yields CASSLQGGQETQYF.

The V call is TRBV28, the J call TRBJ1-2; D is undetermined. The CDR3 has 14 amino acids. The germline CDR1 and CDR2 sequences are MDHEN and SYDVKM. The V end was cut by 3 bases, the J end by 5 bases, with 13 bases between. The CDR3 region has the DNA TGTGCCAGCAGTTTCGTTTCGGCAGGATATGGCTACACCTTC. Protein sequence: CASSFVSAGYGYTF.

V gene TRBV28 combines with J gene TRBJ1-5; perhaps TRBD1 as D (6 bases). CDR1 MDHEN and CDR2 SYDVKM come from the germline V gene. Trimming removed 10 bases from V and 7 bases from J, with 14 bases in between. There are 12 residues in the CDR3. CDR3 nucleotide sequence: TGTGCCACACAGGGTATGAAGCAGCCCCAGCATTTT. Translated: CATQGMKQPQHF.

The V call is TRBV12-5, the J call TRBJ2-3, with 7 bases fitting TRBD1. Trimming removed 2 bases from V and 3 bases from J; junction bases left unmatched: 2. This CDR3 comprises 14 residues. Germline-derived CDR1 and CDR2 are LGHNT and FRNRAP. The CDR3: CASGLTGATDTQYF. The CDR3 region has the DNA TGTGCTAGTGGTTTGACAGGGGCAACAGATACGCAGTATTTT.

The rearrangement joins TRBV25-1 to TRBJ2-2; the match to TRBD1 covers 7 bases. The CDR3 is 17 amino acids. Germline V gene data show CDR1 as MGHDK and CDR2 as SYGVNS. With 3 bases clipped from V and 8 bases from J, the junction kept 15 bases outside the gene matches. The chain's CDR3 is CASSDQIAGGFEGELFF. In DNA form, the CDR3 reads TGTGCCAGCAGTGACCAGATCGCAGGGGGATTTGAAGGGGAGCTGTTTTTT.

The chain combines TRBV3-1 (or the pseudogene TRBV3-2) with TRBJ1-3; 9 bases align to TRBD1. This CDR3 spans 17 amino acids. The V and J ends lost 3 bases and 2 bases, in that order; junction bases with no gene match: 8. In germline, CDR1 is LGHDT, CDR2 YNNKEL (reference sequence). CDR3 DNA sequence: TGTGCCAGCAGCCAGGGCTTTGGGACAGGGACTGGAAACACCATATATTTT. This sequence encodes CASSQGFGTGTGNTIYF.

The chain joins TRBV27 to TRBJ1-1; maybe TRBD1 (6 bases). This CDR3 region has 15 residues. Germline CDR1 MNHEY, CDR2 SMNVEV (reference sequence). V was shortened by 4 bases and J by 2 bases, with 14 bases between the two germline ends. The CDR3 nucleotides read TGTGCCAGCAGTTACCGACAGGAGATAAACACTGAAGCTTTCTTT. Its protein product is CASSYRQEINTEAFF.

The table lists this clone with a count of one. The gene calls are TRBV19 and TRBJ1-2; 7 bases line up with TRBD1. CDR3 length: 13 residues. Germline V CDR1 and CDR2: LNHDA, SQIVND (reference sequence). Trimming cost V 6 bases and J 7 bases; bases outside gene matches: 8. The CDR3 here is CASREGGAGGYTF. The CDR3 region has the DNA TGTGCCAGTAGAGAAGGGGGCGCCGGTGGCTACACCTTC.

This clone was observed once. V is TRBV2 and J is TRBJ2-2, with TRBD2 identical over 9 bases. Looked up from germline, CDR1 is SNHLY and CDR2 is FYNNEI. V shed 4 bases and J 3 bases; nucleotides not matched to a gene: 6. CDR3 size: 16 residues. CDR3 loop: CASSGGLASDTGELFF. In DNA form, the CDR3 reads TGTGCCAGCAGTGGAGGACTAGCGTCCGACACCGGGGAGCTGTTTTTT.

This clone was counted a few times. This chain joins TRBV10-2 and TRBJ2-7; 10 bases align to TRBD2. V trimming: 7 bases; J trimming: 4 bases; junction bases outside the gene matches: 7. The germline CDR1 and CDR2 sequences are WSHSY and SAAADI. The CDR3 sequence is 14 residues long. DNA of the CDR3: TGCGCCAGCACCCCGCCTAGCGGGGGATACGAGCAGTACTTC. Translation gives CASTPPSGGYEQYF.

The rearrangement links TRBV5-8 to TRBJ1-4, with a weak D call TRBD1 (6 bases). The CDR3 has 13 amino acids. Germline V lookup: CDR1 SGHTS, CDR2 YDEGEE. V lost 7 bases and J 10 bases, leaving 17 bases between the germline ends. The CDR3 nucleotides read TGTGCCAGCTCCTCCAGGGAGGGGGGAAAACTGTTTTTT. Translated, it gives CASSSREGGKLFF.

The chain uses TRBV24-1 and TRBJ1-3; D remains ambiguous. Looked up from germline, CDR1 is KGHDR and CDR2 is SFDVKD. V was clipped by 8 bases and J by 2 bases, with 6 bases between them. This CDR3 contains 12 residues. CDR3 region: CATTPTGNTIYF. CDR3 nucleotide sequence: TGTGCCACCACCCCAACTGGAAACACCATATATTTT.

This rearrangement joins TRBV5-1 to TRBJ1-1, with TRBD1 identical over 9 bases. V dropped 4 bases and J dropped 5; count of bases not matched to a gene: 9. The V gene's germline CDR1 is SGHRS and CDR2 YFSETQ. This CDR3 contains 15 residues. The CDR3 is CASSPSGQGRTEAFF. Written as DNA, the CDR3 is TGCGCCAGCAGCCCATCTGGACAGGGGAGGACTGAAGCTTTCTTT.

Points on this clone: At one boundary the junction diverges from the germline segment, which might be a read error. The V gene is TRBV30, the J gene TRBJ1-1; D might be TRBD1 (5 bases). Germline assignment: CDR1 GTSNPN and CDR2 SVGIG (reference sequence). This CDR3 comprises 13 residues. CDR3 nucleotides: TGTGCCTGGTCCCTATTGACAGTCGGGAGTCGCCTTTTT. This gives the protein CAWSLLTVGSRLF. Supplemented by reference TRBV30 and TRBJ1-1, the full variable domain reads SQTIHQWPATLVQPVGSPLSLECTVEGTSNPNLYWYRQAAGRGLQLLFYSVGIGQISSEVPQNLSASRPQDRQFILSSKKLLLSDSGFYLCAWSLLTVGSRLFGQGTRLTVV.

The chain carries TRBV7-8 and TRBJ2-7; D is perhaps TRBD2 (5 bases). Germline V gives CDR1 SGHVS, CDR2 FQNEAQ. Trimming removed 1 base at V and 5 bases at J, with 6 bases between. The CDR3 totals 12 residues. The CDR3 loop is CASSLGGDEQYF. CDR3 sequence (DNA): TGTGCCAGCAGCTTAGGGGGAGACGAGCAGTACTTC.

The chain couples TRBV27 to TRBJ1-4; 7 nucleotides match TRBD1. V lost 4 bases and J lost 5; bases outside the gene matches: 4. The CDR3 consists of 14 residues. Germline V gives CDR1 MNHEY, CDR2 SMNVEV (reference sequence). CDR3 sequence: CASSSTGVNEKLFF. CDR3 DNA sequence: TGTGCCAGCAGTTCTACAGGGGTGAATGAAAAACTGTTTTTT.